In this sample, the clone carrying this T cell receptor beta chain turned up many times. This sample was included in a study of T cells in Graves' hyperthyroidism and ophthalmopathy. Losses at the gene ends were 2 bases for V and 9 bases for J; bases not matched to a gene: 9. CDR1 and CDR2 (germline): MDHEN, SYDVKM. CDR3 length equals 14 residues. What was amplified from RNA transcripts were TCR beta CDR3 regions. Researchers ran a first-round RT-PCR on the TCR CDR3 using the HTBI primer set. From the multiplex PCR reads, TCRdb called clonotypes with MiXCR, one entry per CDR3 protein. Altogether 250,000 or so distinct CDR3 sequences are present, about 15% being singletons, with the ten largest covering under 35%.

The V gene is TRBV28, the J gene TRBJ2-5; TRBD2 agrees at 7 bases. The receptor comes from a woman between 45 and 65 years old with Graves' hyperthyroidism that later progressed to Graves' ophthalmopathy. The material sequenced was blood. CDR3 residues: CASSLPLAARAQYF. The CDR3 region has the DNA TGTGCCAGCAGTTTACCCCTAGCGGCGAGGGCCCAGTACTTC. Full variable domain (outside the CDR3, taken from reference TRBV28 and TRBJ2-5): DVKVTQSSRYLVKRTGEKVFLECVQDMDHENMFWYRQDPGLGLRLIYFSYDVKMKEKGDIPEGYSVSREKKERFSLILESASTNQTSMYLCASSLPLAARAQYFGPGTRLLVL.